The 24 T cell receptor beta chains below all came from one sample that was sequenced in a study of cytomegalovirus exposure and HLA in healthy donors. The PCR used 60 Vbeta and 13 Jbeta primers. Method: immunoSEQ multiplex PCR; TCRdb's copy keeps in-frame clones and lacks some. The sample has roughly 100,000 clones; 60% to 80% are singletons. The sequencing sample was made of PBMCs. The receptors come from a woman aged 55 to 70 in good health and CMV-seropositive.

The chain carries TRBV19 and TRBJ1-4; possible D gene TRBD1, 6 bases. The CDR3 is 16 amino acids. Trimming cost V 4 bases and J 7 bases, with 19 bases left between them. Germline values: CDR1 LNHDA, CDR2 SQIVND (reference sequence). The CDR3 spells CASSTTPPGAGEKLFF. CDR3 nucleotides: TGTGCCAGTAGTACCACCCCCCCAGGGGCCGGTGAAAAACTGTTTTTT.

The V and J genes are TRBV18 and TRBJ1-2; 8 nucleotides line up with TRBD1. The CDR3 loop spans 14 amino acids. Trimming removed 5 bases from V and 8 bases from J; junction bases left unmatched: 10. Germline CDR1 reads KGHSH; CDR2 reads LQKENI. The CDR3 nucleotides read TGTGCCAGCTCAGCATCCAGGGGGCTAGGGGGCTACACCTTC. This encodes CASSASRGLGGYTF.

CDR3 sequence: CASSQSGANVLTF. CDR3 bases: TGTGCCAGCAGCCAATCTGGGGCCAACGTCCTGACTTTC. J is TRBJ2-6 and V is TRBV5-6; D unclear. Trimming took 4 bases from V and 1 from J, leaving 3 bases between them. Per the germline V gene, CDR1 is SGHDT and CDR2 is YYEEEE. The CDR3 totals 13 residues.

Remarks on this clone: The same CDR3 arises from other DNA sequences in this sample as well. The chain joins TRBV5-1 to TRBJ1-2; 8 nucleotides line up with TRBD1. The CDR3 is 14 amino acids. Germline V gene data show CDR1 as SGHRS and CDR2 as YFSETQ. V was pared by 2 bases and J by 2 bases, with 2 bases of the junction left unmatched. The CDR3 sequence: CASSLQGGNYGYTF. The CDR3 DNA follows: TGCGCCAGCAGCTTACAGGGGGGAAACTATGGCTACACCTTC.

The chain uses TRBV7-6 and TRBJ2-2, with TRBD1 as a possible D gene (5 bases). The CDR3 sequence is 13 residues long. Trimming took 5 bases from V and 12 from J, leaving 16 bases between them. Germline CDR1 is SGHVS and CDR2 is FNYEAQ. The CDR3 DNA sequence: TGTGCCAGCAGCCCGCGGACACCTCTCCAGCTGTTTTTT. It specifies CASSPRTPLQLFF.

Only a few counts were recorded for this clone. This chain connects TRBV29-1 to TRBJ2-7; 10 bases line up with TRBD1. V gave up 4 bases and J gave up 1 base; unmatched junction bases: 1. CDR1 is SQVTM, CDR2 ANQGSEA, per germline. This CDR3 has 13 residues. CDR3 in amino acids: CSVGTGGSYEQYF. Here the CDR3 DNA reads TGCAGCGTTGGGACAGGGGGTTCCTACGAGCAGTACTTC.

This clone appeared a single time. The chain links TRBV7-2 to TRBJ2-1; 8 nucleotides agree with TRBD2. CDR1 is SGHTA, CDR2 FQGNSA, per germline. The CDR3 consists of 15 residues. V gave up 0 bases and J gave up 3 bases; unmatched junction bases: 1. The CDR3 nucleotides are TGTGCCAGCAGCTTAGCTAGCGGGAACTACAATGAGCAGTTCTTC. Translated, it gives CASSLASGNYNEQFF.

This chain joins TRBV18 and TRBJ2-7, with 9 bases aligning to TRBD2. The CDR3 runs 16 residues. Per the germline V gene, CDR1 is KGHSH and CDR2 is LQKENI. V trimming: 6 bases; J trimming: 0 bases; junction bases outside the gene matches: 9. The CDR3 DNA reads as TGTGCCAGCTCCCTAGCGGGACAGCCTGTCTCCTACGAGCAGTACTTC. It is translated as CASSLAGQPVSYEQYF.

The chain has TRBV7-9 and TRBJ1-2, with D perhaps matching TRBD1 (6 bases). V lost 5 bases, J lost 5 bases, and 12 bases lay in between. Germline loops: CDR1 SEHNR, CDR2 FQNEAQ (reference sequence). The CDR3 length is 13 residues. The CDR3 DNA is TGTGCCAGCAGCACCCGGACAGCGTATGGCTACACCTTC. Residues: CASSTRTAYGYTF.

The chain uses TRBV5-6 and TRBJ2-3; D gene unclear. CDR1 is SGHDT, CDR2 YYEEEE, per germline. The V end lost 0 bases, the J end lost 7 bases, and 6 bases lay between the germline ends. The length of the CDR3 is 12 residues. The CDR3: CASSLGLHTQYF. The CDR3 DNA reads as TGTGCCAGCAGCTTGGGACTCCATACGCAGTATTTT.

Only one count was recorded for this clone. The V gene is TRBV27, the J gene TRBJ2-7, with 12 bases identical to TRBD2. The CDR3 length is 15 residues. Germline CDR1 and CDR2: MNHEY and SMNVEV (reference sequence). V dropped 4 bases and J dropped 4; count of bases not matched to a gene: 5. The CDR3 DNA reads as TGTGCCAGCAGTTCCCTAGCGGGAGGGCCTTACGAGCAGTACTTC. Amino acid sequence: CASSSLAGGPYEQYF.

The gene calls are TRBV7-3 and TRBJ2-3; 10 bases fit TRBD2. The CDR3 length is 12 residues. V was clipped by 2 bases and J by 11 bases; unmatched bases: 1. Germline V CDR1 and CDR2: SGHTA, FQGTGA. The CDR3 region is CASSLLAGVQYF. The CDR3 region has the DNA TGTGCCAGCAGCTTACTAGCGGGAGTGCAGTATTTT.

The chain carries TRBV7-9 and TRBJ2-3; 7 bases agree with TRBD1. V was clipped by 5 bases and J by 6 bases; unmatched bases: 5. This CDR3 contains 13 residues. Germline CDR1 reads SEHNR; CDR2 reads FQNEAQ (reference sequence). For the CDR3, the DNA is TGTGCCAGCAGCAGGGACAGTGCCGATACGCAGTATTTT. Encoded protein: CASSRDSADTQYF. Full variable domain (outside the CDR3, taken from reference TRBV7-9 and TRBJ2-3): DTGVSQNPRHKITKRGQNVTFRCDPISEHNRLYWYRQTLGQGPEFLTYFQNEAQLEKSRLLSDRFSAERPKGSFSTLEIQRTEQGDSAMYLCASSRDSADTQYFGPGTRLTVL.

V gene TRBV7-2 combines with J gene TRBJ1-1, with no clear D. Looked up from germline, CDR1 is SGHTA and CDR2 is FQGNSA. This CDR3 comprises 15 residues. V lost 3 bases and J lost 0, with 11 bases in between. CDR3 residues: CASSFQTGLNTEAFF. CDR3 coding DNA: TGTGCCAGCAGCTTCCAAACGGGTTTGAACACTGAAGCTTTCTTT.

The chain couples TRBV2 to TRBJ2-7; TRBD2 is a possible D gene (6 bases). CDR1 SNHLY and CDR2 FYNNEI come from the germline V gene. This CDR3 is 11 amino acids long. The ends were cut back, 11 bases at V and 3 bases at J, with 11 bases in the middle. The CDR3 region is CAVGGGYEQYF. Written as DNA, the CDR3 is TGTGCCGTGGGGGGTGGCTACGAGCAGTACTTC.

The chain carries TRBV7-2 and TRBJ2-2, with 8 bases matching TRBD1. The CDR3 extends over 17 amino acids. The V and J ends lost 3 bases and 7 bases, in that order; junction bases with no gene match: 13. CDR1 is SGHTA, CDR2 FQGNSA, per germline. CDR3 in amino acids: CASSLGLDRVLIGELFF. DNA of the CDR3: TGTGCCAGCAGCTTGGGCCTGGACAGGGTATTGATCGGGGAGCTGTTTTTT. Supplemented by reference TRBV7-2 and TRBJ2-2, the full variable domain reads GAGVSQSPSNKVTEKGKDVELRCDPISGHTALYWYRQSLGQGLEFLIYFQGNSAPDKSGLPSDRFSAERTGGSVSTLTIQRTQQEDSAVYLCASSLGLDRVLIGELFFGEGSRLTVL.

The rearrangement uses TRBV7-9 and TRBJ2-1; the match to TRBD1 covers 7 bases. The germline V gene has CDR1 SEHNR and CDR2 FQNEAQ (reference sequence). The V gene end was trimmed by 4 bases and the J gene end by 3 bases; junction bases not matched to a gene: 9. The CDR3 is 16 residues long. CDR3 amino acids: CASSSRQGKNYNEQFF. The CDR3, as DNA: TGTGCCAGCAGCTCACGACAGGGAAAAAACTACAATGAGCAGTTCTTC.

CDR3 DNA sequence: TGTGCCAGCAGCCTATGGACAGTTCCGAGCTCCTACGAGCAGTACTTC. Protein sequence: CASSLWTVPSSYEQYF. The V gene is TRBV21-1, the J gene TRBJ2-5; the table's TRBD1 call for D was not verified on the DNA. The assigned J gene may be wrong: the sequence end matches TRBJ2-7 better. TRBV21-1 is a listed pseudogene. CDR3 length equals 16 residues.

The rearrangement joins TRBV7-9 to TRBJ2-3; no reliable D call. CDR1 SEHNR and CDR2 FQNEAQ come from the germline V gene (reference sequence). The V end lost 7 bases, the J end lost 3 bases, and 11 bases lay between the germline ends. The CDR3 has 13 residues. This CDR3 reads CASKSEYTDTQYF. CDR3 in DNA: TGTGCCAGCAAGTCGGAGTATACAGATACGCAGTATTTT.

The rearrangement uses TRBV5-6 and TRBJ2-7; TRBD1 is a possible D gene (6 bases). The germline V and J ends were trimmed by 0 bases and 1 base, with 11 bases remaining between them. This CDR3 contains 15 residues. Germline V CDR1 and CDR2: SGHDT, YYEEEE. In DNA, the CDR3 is TGTGCCAGCAGCTTGGTGGCAGGGGCGTCCTACGAGCAGTACTTC. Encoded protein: CASSLVAGASYEQYF.

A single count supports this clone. The CDR3 here is CASKRGSLYEQYF. CDR3 in DNA: TGTGCCAGCAAACGCGGGAGTCTGTACGAGCAGTACTTC. V is TRBV2 and J is TRBJ2-7, with 7 positions matching TRBD2. Germline V lookup: CDR1 SNHLY, CDR2 FYNNEI. The junction had 7 bases not matched to a gene; V was cut back by 7 bases and J by 4 bases. This CDR3 spans 13 amino acids. Full variable domain (missing parts from reference TRBV2 and TRBJ2-7): EPEVTQTPSHQVTQMGQEVILRCVPISNHLYFYWYRQILGQKVEFLVSFYNNEISEKSEIFDDQFSVERPDGSNFTLKIRSTKLEDSAMYFCASKRGSLYEQYFGPGTRLTVT.

The CDR3 is CASSQDLVQGYGYTF. Here the CDR3 DNA reads TGTGCCAGCAGCCAAGATCTAGTACAGGGCTATGGCTACACCTTC. The chain employs TRBV14 and TRBJ1-2; D possibly corresponds to TRBD1 (6 bases). CDR3 length: 15 residues. V dropped 0 bases and J dropped 4 bases, with 12 bases sitting between them. The V gene's germline CDR1 is SGHDN and CDR2 FVKESK.

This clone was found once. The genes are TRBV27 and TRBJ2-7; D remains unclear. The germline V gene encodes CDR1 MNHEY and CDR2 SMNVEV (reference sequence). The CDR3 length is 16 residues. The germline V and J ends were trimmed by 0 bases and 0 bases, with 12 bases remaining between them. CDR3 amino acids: CASSLSMGAASYEQYF. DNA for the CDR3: TGTGCCAGCAGTTTATCAATGGGCGCAGCCTCCTACGAGCAGTACTTC.

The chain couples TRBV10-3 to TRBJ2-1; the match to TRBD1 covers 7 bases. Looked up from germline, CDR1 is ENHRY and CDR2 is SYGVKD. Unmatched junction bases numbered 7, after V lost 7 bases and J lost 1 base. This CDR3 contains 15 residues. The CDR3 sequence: CAIIDRVGSYNEQFF. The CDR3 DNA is TGTGCCATCATAGACAGGGTTGGGTCCTACAATGAGCAGTTCTTC.